A single T cell receptor (beta chain) is shown here with its context. Its matching antigen is unknown. This sample's time point: blood 4 weeks post-SBRT, at nephrectomy. Treatment reported: 15 Gy SBRT to primary tumor, nephrectomy 4 weeks later. Nephrectomy followed 15 Gy stereotactic body radiation by 4 weeks. The patient's renal cell carcinoma had clear cell pathology. The ends lost 2 bases at V and 11 bases at J; junction bases unmatched: 19. CDR1 is KGHSH and CDR2 is LQKENI in the germline V gene. The CDR3 is 18 amino acids. The data were obtained in a study of radiation and T cells in renal cell carcinoma. The method was immunoSEQ multiplex PCR; TCRdb's version includes in-frame clones alone and lacks a portion of them. The sample has about 74,000 clones, around 89% seen once. General observations from the study: In blood, top tumor clones expanded by 2 weeks, shrinking by 4. Pretreatment tumor biopsies were lacking, so baseline clonotypes are unknown.

The rearrangement joins TRBV18 to TRBJ1-5, with 9 bases lining up with TRBD1. The input for sequencing was blood, taken from a patient whose treatment included radiotherapy and nephrectomy. This sequence originates from a woman in her 70s with renal cell carcinoma. This CDR3 reads CASSPSGTGLNPGSAQHF. Written as DNA, the CDR3 is TGTGCCAGCTCACCATCCGGGACAGGGTTAAATCCGGGTTCGGCCCAGCATTTT. Variable domain in full (rest from reference TRBV18 and TRBJ1-5): NAGVMQNPRHLVRRRGQEARLRCSPMKGHSHVYWYRQLPEEGLKFMVYLQKENIIDESGMPKERFSAEFPKEGPSILRIQQVVRGDSAAYFCASSPSGTGLNPGSAQHFGDGTRLSIL.